This T cell receptor beta chain was profiled in a study of OX40 agonist ivuxolimab in advanced cancers. Overall study: A diagnosis of hepatocellular carcinoma, melanoma, renal cell or head and neck cancer was present in dose-escalation patients. Study-wide points: Expanded peripheral T cells had an undetermined antigen specificity. Partial responders at 0.1-3.0 mg/kg showed near-lowest clonal expansion.

Note on this clone: The antigen remains undetermined.

Using immunoSEQ multiplex PCR, the repertoire was profiled, and TCRdb retains in-frame clones only, with some absent. The profile shows around 67,000 clones, roughly 80% of them singletons. Germline CDR1 MGHRA, CDR2 YSYEKL. This CDR3 is built from 12 residues. The material sequenced was CD4+ or CD8+ T cells sorted from blood, taken in a trial of the OX40 agonist ivuxolimab. This chain uses TRBV4-1 with TRBJ2-5; D call uncertain. The tail of the sequence fits TRBJ2-7 better, so the J call may be wrong. The sequence derives from an adult with an advanced solid tumor such as melanoma, head and neck, liver or kidney cancer. The CDR3 DNA follows: TGCGCCAGCAGCCACTCCGGCTACGAGCAGTACTTC. This encodes CASSHSGYEQYF.